Listed below are T cell receptor beta chains from one sample, sequenced in a study of blood T cell repertoires in COVID-19. Sequencing used immunoSEQ multiplex PCR; TCRdb keeps in-frame clones, though not all of them. The data show under 85,000 clones, roughly 86% seen once. Sequencing used peripheral blood. Receptors were obtained from a human donor in a cohort sampled during active COVID-19. Each CDR3 is given with its conserved first and last residue. The order of the fields is D gene, V gene, J gene, clone size, CDR3 protein, CDR3 DNA. A D gene is named only where the DNA matches it firmly. Some rows mark clone size as missing; the rest say once, few, many or name a class of expanded clone.

D gene: NA
V gene: TRBV4-1
J gene: TRBJ1-1
clone size: few
CDR3 protein: CASSQGDSRAKTEAFF
CDR3 DNA: TGCGCCAGCAGCCAAGGAGATTCGAGGGCCAAGACTGAAGCTTTCTTT

D gene: TRBD1
V gene: TRBV4-1
J gene: TRBJ2-5
clone size: NA
CDR3 protein: CASSQGTGTGQKETQYF
CDR3 DNA: TGCGCCAGCAGCCAAGGCACGGGGACAGGGCAAAAAGAGACCCAGTACTTC

D gene: NA
V gene: TRBV7-2
J gene: TRBJ1-3
clone size: once
CDR3 protein: CASSLGFFRDSGNTIYF
CDR3 DNA: TGTGCCAGCAGCTTAGGCTTTTTCAGGGACTCTGGAAACACCATATATTTT

D gene: TRBD1
V gene: TRBV5-1
J gene: TRBJ2-5
clone size: NA
CDR3 protein: CASSAWDRQETQYF
CDR3 DNA: TGCGCCAGCAGCGCCTGGGACAGGCAAGAGACCCAGTACTTC

D gene: TRBD1
V gene: TRBV5-4
J gene: TRBJ2-7
clone size: NA
CDR3 protein: CASSSTGVYEQYF
CDR3 DNA: TGTGCCAGCAGCAGTACAGGGGTCTACGAGCAGTACTTC

D gene: NA
V gene: TRBV7-9
J gene: TRBJ2-3
clone size: NA
CDR3 protein: CASSLMGTSGVDTQYF
CDR3 DNA: TGTGCCAGCAGCTTAATGGGCACTAGTGGTGTAGATACGCAGTATTTT

D gene: TRBD1
V gene: TRBV28
J gene: TRBJ1-4
clone size: NA
CDR3 protein: CASSSDQPGQGGKLFF
CDR3 DNA: TGTGCCAGCAGTTCGGACCAACCGGGACAGGGTGGAAAACTGTTTTTT

D gene: NA
V gene: TRBV7-3
J gene: TRBJ2-1
clone size: many
CDR3 protein: CASSLTPLTEQFF
CDR3 DNA: TGTGCCAGCAGCTTAACCCCACTAACTGAGCAGTTCTTC

D gene: TRBD1
V gene: TRBV6-4
J gene: TRBJ1-4
clone size: NA
CDR3 protein: CASSDPSDRGKATNEKLFF
CDR3 DNA: TGTGCCAGCAGTGACCCCTCCGACAGGGGAAAAGCAACTAATGAAAAACTGTTTTTT

D gene: NA
V gene: TRBV24-1
J gene: TRBJ1-2
clone size: NA
CDR3 protein: CATSDLGTGYTF
CDR3 DNA: TGTGCCACCAGTGATTTGGGCACGGGCTACACCTTC

D gene: NA
V gene: TRBV5-1
J gene: TRBJ2-5
clone size: NA
CDR3 protein: CASSRSSTSRAEETQYF
CDR3 DNA: TGCGCCAGCAGCCGCTCCTCTACCAGCAGGGCGGAAGAGACCCAGTACTTC

D gene: NA
V gene: TRBV6-6
J gene: TRBJ1-1
clone size: few
CDR3 protein: CASSDRTASNTEAFF
CDR3 DNA: TGTGCCAGCAGTGATCGGACAGCCTCGAACACTGAAGCTTTCTTT

D gene: NA
V gene: TRBV30
J gene: TRBJ1-5
clone size: NA
CDR3 protein: CAWSAGQINQPQHF
CDR3 DNA: TGTGCCTGGAGTGCCGGACAGATCAATCAGCCCCAGCATTTT

D gene: TRBD2
V gene: TRBV15
J gene: TRBJ2-5
clone size: NA
CDR3 protein: CATSRDLFGLAGGDVETQYF
CDR3 DNA: TGTGCCACCAGCAGAGATTTGTTTGGGCTAGCGGGGGGGGACGTGGAGACCCAGTACTTC

D gene: TRBD1
V gene: TRBV4-1
J gene: TRBJ2-1
clone size: NA
CDR3 protein: CASSQAWTGGNEQFF
CDR3 DNA: TGCGCCAGCAGCCAAGCATGGACAGGGGGCAATGAGCAGTTCTTC

D gene: NA
V gene: TRBV6-4
J gene: TRBJ2-6
clone size: NA
CDR3 protein: CASTPSIVSGANVLTF
CDR3 DNA: TGTGCCAGCACCCCCTCTATCGTCTCTGGGGCCAACGTCCTGACTTTC

D gene: NA
V gene: TRBV12-3/TRBV12-4
J gene: TRBJ1-2
clone size: NA
CDR3 protein: CASSRNRAGGYTF
CDR3 DNA: TGTGCCAGCAGCAGAAACAGGGCTGGTGGCTACACCTTC

D gene: TRBD1
V gene: TRBV5-1
J gene: TRBJ2-7
clone size: NA
CDR3 protein: CASRGSGTGGYEQYF
CDR3 DNA: TGCGCCAGCAGGGGTAGTGGGACAGGGGGCTACGAGCAGTACTTC

D gene: TRBD1
V gene: TRBV12-3/TRBV12-4
J gene: TRBJ1-2
clone size: once
CDR3 protein: CASSRTGYGYTF
CDR3 DNA: TGTGCCAGCAGTCGGACAGGGTATGGCTACACCTTC

D gene: TRBD1
V gene: TRBV6-5
J gene: TRBJ1-5
clone size: NA
CDR3 protein: CASRAQGVGNQPQHF
CDR3 DNA: TGTGCCAGCAGAGCACAGGGGGTGGGCAATCAGCCCCAGCATTTT